The T cell receptor (beta chain) described here comes from a study of blood T cell repertoires in COVID-19. Turning to the study itself: COVID-19 samples collected from the United States, Italy and Spain covered acute and convalescent phases.

The CDR3 covers 15 residues. Germline V CDR1 and CDR2: SNHLY, FYNNEI. The V gene end was trimmed by 6 bases and the J gene end by 1 base; junction bases not matched to a gene: 7. Authors' analysis steps: Researchers report that nucleated cell counts were estimated from reference gene primer amplification. Profiling relied on immunoSEQ multiplex PCR, and the TCRdb table lists in-frame clones only, not all of them. D and trimming were read from the DNA, whereas the V and J calls and clone size are those reported in that table. Among about 50,000 clones, roughly 88% were seen once, and the ten largest hold about 12%.

The TCR was taken from a human donor with active COVID-19. The donor label of this sample is uncertain. The rearrangement uses TRBV2 and TRBJ2-3; 7 bases match TRBD1. Sequencing used peripheral blood. CDR3 loop: CASSRQGIGTDTQYF. The CDR3 DNA is TGTGCCAGCAGCCGACAGGGAATAGGCACAGATACGCAGTATTTT. The full variable domain, its missing parts supplied by reference TRBV2 and TRBJ2-3, is EPEVTQTPSHQVTQMGQEVILRCVPISNHLYFYWYRQILGQKVEFLVSFYNNEISEKSEIFDDQFSVERPDGSNFTLKIRSTKLEDSAMYFCASSRQGIGTDTQYFGPGTRLTVL.